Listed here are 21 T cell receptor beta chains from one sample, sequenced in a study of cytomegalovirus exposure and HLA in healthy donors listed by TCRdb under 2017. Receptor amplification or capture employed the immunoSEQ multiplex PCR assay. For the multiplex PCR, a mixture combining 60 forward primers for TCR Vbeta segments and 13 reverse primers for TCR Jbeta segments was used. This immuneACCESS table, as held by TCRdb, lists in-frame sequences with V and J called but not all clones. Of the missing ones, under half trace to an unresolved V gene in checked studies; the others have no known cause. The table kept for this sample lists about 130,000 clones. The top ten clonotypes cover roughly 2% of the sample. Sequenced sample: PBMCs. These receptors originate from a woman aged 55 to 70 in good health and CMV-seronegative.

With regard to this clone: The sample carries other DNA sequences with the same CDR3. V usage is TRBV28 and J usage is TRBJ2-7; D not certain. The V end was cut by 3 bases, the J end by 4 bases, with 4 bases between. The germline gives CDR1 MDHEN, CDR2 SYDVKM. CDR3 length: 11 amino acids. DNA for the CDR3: TGTGCCAGCAGTTTTCAGTACGAGCAGTACTTC. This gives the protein CASSFQYEQYF.

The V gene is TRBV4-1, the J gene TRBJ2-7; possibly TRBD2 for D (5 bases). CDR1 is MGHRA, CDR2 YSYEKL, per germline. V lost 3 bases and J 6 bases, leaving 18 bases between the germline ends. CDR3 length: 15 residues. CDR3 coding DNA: TGCGCCAGCAGCCATACTGGGAGTAAGGCTATCGAGCAGTACTTC. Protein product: CASSHTGSKAIEQYF.

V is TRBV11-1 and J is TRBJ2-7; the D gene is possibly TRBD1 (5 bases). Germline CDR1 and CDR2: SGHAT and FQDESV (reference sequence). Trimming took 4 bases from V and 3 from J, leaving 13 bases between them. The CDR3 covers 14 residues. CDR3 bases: TGTGCCAGCAGCTCTCCGCCGACAGACTACGAGCAGTACTTC. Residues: CASSSPPTDYEQYF. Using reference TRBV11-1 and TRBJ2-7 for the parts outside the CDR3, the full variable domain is EAEVAQSPRYKITEKSQAVAFWCDPISGHATLYWYRQILGQGPELLVQFQDESVVDDSQLPKDRFSAERLKGVDSTLKIQPAELGDSAMYLCASSSPPTDYEQYFGPGTRLTVT.

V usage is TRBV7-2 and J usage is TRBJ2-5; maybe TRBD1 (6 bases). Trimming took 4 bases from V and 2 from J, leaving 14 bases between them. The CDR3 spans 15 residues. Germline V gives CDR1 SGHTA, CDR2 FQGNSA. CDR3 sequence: CASSSGQILQETQYF. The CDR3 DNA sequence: TGTGCCAGCAGCTCCGGACAGATTTTACAAGAGACCCAGTACTTC.

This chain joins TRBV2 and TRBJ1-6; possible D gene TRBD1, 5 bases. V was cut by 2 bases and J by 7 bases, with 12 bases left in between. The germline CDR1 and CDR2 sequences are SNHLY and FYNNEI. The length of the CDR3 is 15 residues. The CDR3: CASSEQQGLNSPLHF. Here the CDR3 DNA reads TGTGCCAGCAGTGAACAGCAGGGTCTAAATTCACCCCTCCACTTT.

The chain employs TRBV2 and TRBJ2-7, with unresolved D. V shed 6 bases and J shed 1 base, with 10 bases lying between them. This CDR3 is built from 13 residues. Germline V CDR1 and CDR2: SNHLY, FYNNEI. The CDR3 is CASRVAGSYEQYF. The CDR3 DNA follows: TGTGCCAGCAGGGTGGCAGGATCCTACGAGCAGTACTTC.

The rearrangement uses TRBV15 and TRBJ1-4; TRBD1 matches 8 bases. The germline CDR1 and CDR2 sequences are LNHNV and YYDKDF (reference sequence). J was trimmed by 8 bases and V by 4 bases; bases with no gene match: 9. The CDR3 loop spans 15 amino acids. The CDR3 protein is CATSISTGAREKLFF. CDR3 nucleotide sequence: TGTGCCACCAGCATCTCGACAGGGGCTCGGGAAAAACTGTTTTTT.

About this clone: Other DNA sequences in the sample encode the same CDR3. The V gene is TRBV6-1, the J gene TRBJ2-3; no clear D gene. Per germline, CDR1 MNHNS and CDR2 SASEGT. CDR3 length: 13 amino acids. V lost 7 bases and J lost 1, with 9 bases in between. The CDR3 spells CASNFQGTDTQYF. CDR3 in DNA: TGTGCCAGCAACTTCCAAGGCACAGATACGCAGTATTTT.

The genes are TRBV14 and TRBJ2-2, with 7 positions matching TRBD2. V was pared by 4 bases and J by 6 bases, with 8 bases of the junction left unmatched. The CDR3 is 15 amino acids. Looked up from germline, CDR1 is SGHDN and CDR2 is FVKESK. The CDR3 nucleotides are TGTGCCAGCAGCCTGAGGGGTAGCGGGCCCGGGGAGCTGTTTTTT. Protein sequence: CASSLRGSGPGELFF.

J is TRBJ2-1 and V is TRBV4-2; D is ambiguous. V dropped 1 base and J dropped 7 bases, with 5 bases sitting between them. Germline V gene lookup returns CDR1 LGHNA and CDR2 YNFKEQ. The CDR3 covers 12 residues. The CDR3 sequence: CASSQVSNEQFF. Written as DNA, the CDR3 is TGTGCCAGCAGCCAAGTGTCGAATGAGCAGTTCTTC.

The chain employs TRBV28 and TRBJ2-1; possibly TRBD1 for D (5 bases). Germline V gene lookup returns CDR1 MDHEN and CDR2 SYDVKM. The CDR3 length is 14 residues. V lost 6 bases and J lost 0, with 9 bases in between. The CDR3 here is CASSNQGSYNEQFF. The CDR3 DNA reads TGTGCCAGCAGCAATCAGGGCTCCTACAATGAGCAGTTCTTC.

The CDR3 protein is CARAGGFAYEQYF. In nucleotides, the CDR3 is TGTGCCCGGGCGGGGGGGTTCGCCTACGAGCAGTACTTC. The J gene is TRBJ2-7, the V gene TRBV7-4; 9 bases fit TRBD2. The CDR3 covers 13 residues. Germline CDR1 SGHVT, CDR2 SQSDAQ. After removal of 11 bases from V and 2 bases from J, the junction contained 7 bases not matched to a gene.

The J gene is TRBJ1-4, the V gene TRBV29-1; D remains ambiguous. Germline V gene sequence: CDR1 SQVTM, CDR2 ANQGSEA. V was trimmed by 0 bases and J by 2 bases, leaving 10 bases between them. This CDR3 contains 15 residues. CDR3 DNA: TGCAGCGTTGAAGATCGGTCGGGGACTAATGAAAAACTGTTTTTT. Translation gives CSVEDRSGTNEKLFF.

The chain's CDR3 is CASSSDRTIYEQYF. The CDR3 DNA reads TGTGCCAGCAGCTCCGACAGGACAATCTACGAGCAGTACTTC. This sequence joins TRBV13 and TRBJ2-7; TRBD1 might be the D (6 bases). Trimming stripped 4 bases from V and 3 bases from J, with 13 bases between. Per germline, CDR1 PRHDT and CDR2 FYEKMQ (reference sequence). This CDR3 contains 14 residues. Full variable domain (rest looked up from reference TRBV13 and TRBJ2-7): AAGVIQSPRHLIKEKRETATLKCYPIPRHDTVYWYQQGPGQDPQFLISFYEKMQSDKGSIPDRFSAQQFSDYHSELNMSSLELGDSALYFCASSSDRTIYEQYFGPGTRLTVT.

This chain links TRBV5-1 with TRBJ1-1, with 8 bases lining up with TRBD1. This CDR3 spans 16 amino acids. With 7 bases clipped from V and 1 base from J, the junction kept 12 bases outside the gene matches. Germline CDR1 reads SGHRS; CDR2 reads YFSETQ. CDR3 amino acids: CASYPRPGQENTEAFF. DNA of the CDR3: TGCGCCAGCTATCCCCGACCGGGACAGGAGAACACTGAAGCTTTCTTT.

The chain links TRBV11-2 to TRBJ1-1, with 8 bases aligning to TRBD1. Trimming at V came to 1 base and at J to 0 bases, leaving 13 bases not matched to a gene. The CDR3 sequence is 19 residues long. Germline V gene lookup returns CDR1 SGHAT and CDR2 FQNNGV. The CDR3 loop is CASSLVRWQGASMNTEAFF. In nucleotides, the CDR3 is TGTGCCAGCAGCTTAGTCCGGTGGCAGGGGGCTTCCATGAACACTGAAGCTTTCTTT.

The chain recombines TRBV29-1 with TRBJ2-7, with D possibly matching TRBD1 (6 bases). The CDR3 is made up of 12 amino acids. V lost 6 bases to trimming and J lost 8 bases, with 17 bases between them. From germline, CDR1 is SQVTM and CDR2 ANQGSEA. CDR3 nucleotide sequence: TGCAGCGTCACTCGGGACAACCGTCAGCAGTACTTC. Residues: CSVTRDNRQQYF.

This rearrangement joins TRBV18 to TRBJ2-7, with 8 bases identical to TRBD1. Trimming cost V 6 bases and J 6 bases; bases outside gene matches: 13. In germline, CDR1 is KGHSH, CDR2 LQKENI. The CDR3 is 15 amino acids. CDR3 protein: CASSSTGQASSEQYF. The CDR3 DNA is TGTGCCAGCTCCTCAACGGGACAGGCGTCTTCCGAGCAGTACTTC.

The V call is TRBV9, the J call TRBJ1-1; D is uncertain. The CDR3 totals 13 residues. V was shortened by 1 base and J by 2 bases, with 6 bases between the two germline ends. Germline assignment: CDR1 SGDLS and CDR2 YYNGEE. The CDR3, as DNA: TGTGCCAGCAGCGTATCAGATAACACTGAAGCTTTCTTT. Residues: CASSVSDNTEAFF.

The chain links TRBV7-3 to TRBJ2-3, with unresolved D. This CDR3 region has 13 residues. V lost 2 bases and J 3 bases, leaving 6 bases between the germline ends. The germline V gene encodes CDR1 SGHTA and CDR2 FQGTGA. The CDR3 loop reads CASSLALTDTQYF. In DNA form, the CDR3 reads TGTGCCAGCAGCTTAGCGCTGACAGATACGCAGTATTTT.

The CDR3 nucleotides are TGTGCCAGCAGTTTGTGGTCATCGAGAATAACCACCGGGGAGCTGTTTTTT. Its translation: CASSLWSSRITTGELFF. The gene calls are TRBV27 and TRBJ2-2; D uncertain. Germline V lookup: CDR1 MNHEY, CDR2 SMNVEV (reference sequence). V was pared by 3 bases and J by 4 bases, with 18 bases between. The CDR3 is made up of 17 amino acids.